The 22 T cell receptor beta chains presented below share a single source sample, sequenced in a study of T-cell memory formation after mild COVID-19. Each CDR3 protein gets one entry after TCRdb re-called the 5' RACE reads with MiXCR. The repertoire holds 150,000 to 200,000 distinct CDR3 sequences, 16% seen once, with under 2.5% in the top ten. The sample comprised PBMCs or a T cell subset sorted from them (not recorded which). The receptors derive from an adult woman who had mild COVID-19 (a few samples of this study predate the infection). Cell type and time point are not known.

This clonotype was recorded a few times. The chain is built from TRBV7-9 and TRBJ1-1; D possibly corresponds to TRBD1 (5 bases). Germline V gene sequence: CDR1 SEHNR, CDR2 FQNEAQ (reference sequence). V was clipped by 6 bases and J by 1 base, with 15 bases between them. The CDR3 has 15 residues. This CDR3 reads CASRYPGSQNTEAFF. CDR3 DNA sequence: TGTGCCAGCAGGTACCCAGGGTCGCAGAACACTGAAGCTTTCTTT.

This clonotype came up a few times. The chain joins TRBV6-1 to TRBJ2-7, with 14 nucleotides matching TRBD2. There are 17 residues in the CDR3. Trimming at V came to 8 bases and at J to 0 bases, leaving 9 bases not matched to a gene. Germline assignment: CDR1 MNHNS and CDR2 SASEGT. CDR3 region: CASQKGLAGGASYEQYF. CDR3 nucleotide sequence: TGTGCCAGCCAGAAAGGACTAGCGGGAGGAGCCTCCTACGAGCAGTACTTC.

This CDR3 is CASSYYRGETQYF. DNA of the CDR3: TGTGCCAGCAGTTATTACAGGGGAGAGACCCAGTACTTC. V is TRBV6-2 or TRBV6-3 and J is TRBJ2-5; 7 nucleotides match TRBD1. The trim removed 3 bases at V and 4 bases at J, leaving 2 bases unmatched. This CDR3 has 13 residues. Germline V lookup: CDR1 MNHEY, CDR2 SVGEGT.

The table lists this clonotype with a few counts. This chain links TRBV5-8 with TRBJ2-7, with 7 bases lining up with TRBD2. Germline V gene lookup returns CDR1 SGHTS and CDR2 YDEGEE. The CDR3 consists of 15 residues. The ends lost 5 bases at V and 2 bases at J; junction bases unmatched: 10. This CDR3 is CASRKAPSGTYEQYF. DNA for the CDR3: TGTGCCAGCAGGAAGGCGCCTAGCGGAACCTACGAGCAGTACTTC. Full variable domain (missing parts from reference TRBV5-8 and TRBJ2-7): EAGVTQSPTHLIKTRGQQATLRCSPISGHTSVYWYQQALGLGLQFLLWYDEGEERNRGNFPPRFSGRQFPNYSSELNVNALELEDSALYLCASRKAPSGTYEQYFGPGTRLTVT.

The chain is built from TRBV7-9 and TRBJ2-4, with D perhaps TRBD2 (6 bases). The V gene's germline CDR1 is SEHNR and CDR2 FQNEAQ (reference sequence). V was trimmed by 5 bases and J by 0 bases, leaving 17 bases between them. The CDR3 has 17 amino acids. DNA of the CDR3: TGTGCCAGCAGCCGCTCCGGGACTCCAATAGCCAAAAACATTCAGTACTTC. Translating it yields CASSRSGTPIAKNIQYF.

The sample holds many counts of this clonotype. The V and J genes are TRBV18 and TRBJ2-1; D not resolved. The CDR3 runs 13 residues. V was pared by 3 bases and J by 4 bases, with 7 bases between. Germline assignment: CDR1 KGHSH and CDR2 LQKENI. CDR3 region: CASSPAIYNEQFF. The CDR3 nucleotides read TGTGCCAGCTCACCGGCTATTTACAATGAGCAGTTCTTC.

This clonotype was seen repeatedly, ten times or more. This rearrangement joins TRBV18 to TRBJ2-3; no firm D call. The germline gives CDR1 KGHSH, CDR2 LQKENI. Between the trimmed V and J ends, which lost 2 bases and 3 bases, there was a span of 6 bases. The CDR3 totals 13 residues. CDR3 amino acids: CASSPDGTDTQYF. The CDR3 DNA follows: TGTGCCAGCTCACCAGACGGAACAGATACGCAGTATTTT.

This clonotype has more than one count but fewer than ten. CDR3 sequence: CASSRTGGSGNTIYF. The CDR3 DNA sequence: TGTGCCAGCAGCCGCACAGGGGGCTCTGGAAACACCATATATTTT. This sequence joins TRBV12-3 or TRBV12-4 and TRBJ1-3; 8 bases fit TRBD1. The J segment lost 0 bases and the V segment lost 6 bases, leaving 4 bases of the junction unmatched. This CDR3 comprises 15 residues.

The rearrangement joins TRBV9 to TRBJ2-3, with 9 nucleotides matching TRBD2. The J segment lost 6 bases and the V segment lost 3 bases, leaving 8 bases of the junction unmatched. This CDR3 is 15 amino acids long. From germline, CDR1 is SGDLS and CDR2 YYNGEE. CDR3 nucleotide sequence: TGTGCCAGCAGCGGGAGAACTAGCGGGTCGGATACGCAGTATTTT. Its translation is CASSGRTSGSDTQYF.

The rearrangement links TRBV7-9 to TRBJ2-2; weak D call: TRBD2 (5 bases). The V end lost 5 bases, the J end lost 6 bases, and 16 bases lay between the germline ends. CDR3 length equals 15 residues. Looked up from germline, CDR1 is SEHNR and CDR2 is FQNEAQ (reference sequence). CDR3: CASSTRSGSAGELFF. The CDR3 DNA follows: TGTGCCAGCAGCACAAGGTCGGGAAGCGCCGGGGAGCTGTTTTTT.

The J gene is TRBJ2-4, the V gene TRBV2; 9 bases are shared with TRBD1. The CDR3 totals 15 residues. In germline, CDR1 is SNHLY, CDR2 FYNNEI. The J segment lost 8 bases and the V segment lost 6 bases, leaving 11 bases of the junction unmatched. DNA of the CDR3: TGTGCCAGCAGCGATCGGACAGGGGTAGTGGACATTCAGTACTTC. Residues: CASSDRTGVVDIQYF.

The gene calls are TRBV7-3 and TRBJ2-1, with D uncertain. This CDR3 comprises 13 residues. V lost 5 bases and J lost 10, with 15 bases in between. Germline V CDR1 and CDR2: SGHTA, FQGTGA. The CDR3 DNA sequence: TGTGCCAGCAGCCTTGTGGCTTTGGCGGAGCAGTTCTTC. Translated: CASSLVALAEQFF.

This clonotype was seen more than once but under ten times. The V and J genes are TRBV6-6 and TRBJ2-1; possible D gene TRBD1, 6 bases. The germline V and J ends were trimmed by 4 bases and 7 bases, with 23 bases remaining between them. The CDR3 loop spans 17 amino acids. CDR1 and CDR2 (germline): MNHNY, SVGAGI (reference sequence). The CDR3 DNA reads as TGTGCCAGCAGTTCCCAGTCAGGGGCTAGCCCTGGGAATGAGCAGTTCTTC. Translation gives CASSSQSGASPGNEQFF.

V gene TRBV24-1 combines with J gene TRBJ2-7, with D perhaps given as TRBD1 or TRBD2 (5 bases each). The CDR3 runs to 15 residues. V gave up 4 bases and J gave up 5 bases, with 17 bases separating them. Germline V gives CDR1 KGHDR, CDR2 SFDVKD. CDR3 sequence: CATSDSGRGTDEQYF. The CDR3, as DNA: TGTGCCACCAGTGACTCGGGACGGGGAACGGACGAGCAGTACTTC.

In this sample, this clonotype turned up a few times. V usage is TRBV6-5 and J usage is TRBJ1-2, with D unresolved. Between the trimmed V and J ends, which lost 2 bases and 0 bases, there was a span of 16 bases. The CDR3 extends over 17 amino acids. Looked up from germline, CDR1 is MNHEY and CDR2 is SVGAGI. CDR3 bases: TGTGCCAGCAGTTACCGGGCGACCGGGCTAGCTAACTATGGCTACACCTTC. Amino acid sequence: CASSYRATGLANYGYTF.

J is TRBJ1-1 and V is TRBV7-9; no reliable D call. The V end lost 2 bases, the J end lost 1 base, and 8 bases lay between the germline ends. This CDR3 spans 14 amino acids. The germline CDR1 and CDR2 sequences are SEHNR and FQNEAQ (reference sequence). DNA for the CDR3: TGTGCCAGCAGCTTAAAGGGAACGAACACTGAAGCTTTCTTT. This gives the protein CASSLKGTNTEAFF.

About this clonotype itself: One base away lies a much larger clone, so this may be a sequencing read error. The CDR3 ends on some other residue instead of the conserved phenylalanine or tryptophan, so this is likely a read error. This chain connects TRBV24-1 to TRBJ2-4, with D maybe TRBD1 (6 bases). There are 11 residues in the CDR3. V was pared by 5 bases and J by 10 bases, with 8 bases between. The germline V gene has CDR1 KGHDR and CDR2 SFDVKD. This chain's CDR3 is CATSVGQIQYL. DNA for the CDR3: TGTGCCACCAGTGTTGGACAGATTCAGTACCTC.

This clonotype occurred a few times. The chain couples TRBV4-2 to TRBJ2-2; 11 bases are shared with TRBD1. The CDR3 sequence is 17 residues long. Germline CDR1 and CDR2: LGHNA and YNFKEQ. J was trimmed by 3 bases and V by 3 bases; bases with no gene match: 6. The CDR3 DNA follows: TGTGCCAGCAGCCAGGTCCCGGGACAGGGGGACACCGGGGAGCTGTTTTTT. Translation: CASSQVPGQGDTGELFF.

This clonotype was seen only a few times. The chain recombines TRBV3-1 with TRBJ1-6; TRBD1 is a possible D gene (5 bases). V was pared by 6 bases and J by 9 bases, with 15 bases between. The CDR3 runs 14 residues. CDR1 is LGHDT, CDR2 YNNKEL, per germline (reference sequence). The CDR3 region has the DNA TGTGCCAGCAGAGATACCCCAGGGAGTTCACCCCTCCACTTT. Its translation: CASRDTPGSSPLHF.

The J gene is TRBJ1-2, the V gene TRBV20-1; D gene uncertain. CDR1 is DFQATT and CDR2 is SNEGSKA in the germline V gene (reference sequence). The CDR3 extends over 14 amino acids. V was pared by 0 bases and J by 3 bases, with 11 bases between. The DNA for the CDR3 is TGCAGTGCTAGAGATCGGGGTTGGGACTATGGCTACACCTTC. It codes for CSARDRGWDYGYTF.

The sample holds a few counts of this clonotype. V usage is TRBV9 and J usage is TRBJ2-5; TRBD2 aligns across 15 bases. Per germline, CDR1 SGDLS and CDR2 YYNGEE. This CDR3 spans 15 amino acids. J was trimmed by 4 bases and V by 3 bases; bases with no gene match: 1. CDR3 coding DNA: TGTGCCAGCAGCGGGACTAGCGGGGGGGCAGAGACCCAGTACTTC. It translates to CASSGTSGGAETQYF. The variable domain in full, completed from reference TRBV9 and TRBJ2-5, reads DSGVTQTPKHLITATGQRVTLRCSPRSGDLSVYWYQQSLDQGLQFLIQYYNGEERAKGNILERFSAQQFPDLHSELNLSSLELGDSALYFCASSGTSGGAETQYFGPGTRLLVL.

The chain joins TRBV12-3 or TRBV12-4 to TRBJ1-2; D is undetermined. V lost 3 bases, J lost 3 bases, and 5 bases lay in between. The length of the CDR3 is 12 residues. The CDR3 sequence: CASSLNHYGYTF. The CDR3 DNA is TGTGCCAGCAGTTTGAACCACTATGGCTACACCTTC.